This passage covers 5 T cell receptor beta chains from one sample sequenced in a study of control samples from healthy donors and cancer patients (TCRdb year 2020). Library prep was done by the immunoSEQ multiplex PCR assay. Drawn from immuneACCESS, this table holds only the in-frame rearrangements with V and J called that TCRdb kept. Clones are partly lost; checked studies trace under half to an unresolved V gene and leave the rest unexplained. In this sample the table shows 48,000 or so clones, approximately 93% of which occur a single time. About a quarter of the sample rests with the top ten. Sequenced material: PBMCs. These receptors originate from a woman aged 45-65 years with head and neck cancer.

This chain connects TRBV28 to TRBJ1-4; D is uncertain. The germline V gene encodes CDR1 MDHEN and CDR2 SYDVKM. V lost 3 bases and J lost 0, with 8 bases in between. This CDR3 region has 15 residues. The CDR3 sequence is CASSFSGSTNEKLFF. CDR3 bases: TGTGCCAGCAGTTTTTCCGGATCAACTAATGAAAAACTGTTTTTT.

The rearrangement links TRBV7-2 to TRBJ1-2; D not certain. With 2 bases removed from V and 8 bases from J, the gap between germline ends came to 18 bases. This CDR3 is 15 amino acids long. Germline CDR1 is SGHTA and CDR2 is FQGNSA. DNA for the CDR3: TGTGCCAGCAGCTTATGGAGGGCTGAATCGAGCGGCTACACCTTC. It translates to CASSLWRAESSGYTF.

The chain links TRBV3-1 (or the pseudogene TRBV3-2) to TRBJ2-7; D gene uncertain. Germline V gene sequence: CDR1 LGHDT, CDR2 YNNKEL (reference sequence). The CDR3 consists of 12 residues. V was shortened by 1 base and J by 5 bases, with 6 bases between the two germline ends. The CDR3 spells CASSQVLDEQYF. CDR3 nucleotide sequence: TGTGCCAGCAGCCAAGTTCTGGACGAGCAGTACTTC.

The chain employs TRBV28 and TRBJ1-3; D remains unclear. CDR1 and CDR2 from the germline V gene are MDHEN and SYDVKM. V was clipped by 8 bases and J by 0 bases, with 5 bases between them. The CDR3 sequence is 12 residues long. The CDR3: CASRTSGNTIYF. DNA of the CDR3: TGTGCCAGCCGGACCTCTGGAAACACCATATATTTT.

V gene TRBV11-3 combines with J gene TRBJ2-3; possibly TRBD1 or TRBD2 for D (7 bases each). V lost 4 bases, J lost 6 bases, and 14 bases lay in between. The CDR3 sequence is 14 residues long. Per germline, CDR1 SGHNT and CDR2 YENEEA. The CDR3 region is CASSSGGARDTQYF. Here the CDR3 DNA reads TGTGCCAGCAGCTCAGGGGGGGCAAGGGATACGCAGTATTTT.